Shown below are 21 T cell receptor beta chains from a single sample sequenced in a study of shared clonotypes between healthy human individuals. Produced via immunoSEQ multiplex PCR; TCRdb's table is partial and in-frame only. The sample carries about 2.3 million clones, approximately 95% recorded once. Source material: naive CD4+ T cells from PBMCs. Sample subset: CD45RA+ positively selected. The receptors derive from a man in his late teens or twenties in good health. Some clones in this sample may be carry-over from other donors' samples.

The rearrangement links TRBV6-1 to TRBJ1-1, with a weak D call TRBD1 (5 bases). The germline CDR1 and CDR2 sequences are MNHNS and SASEGT. The CDR3 contains 15 residues. Trimming pared 6 bases from V and 1 base from J, leaving 15 bases between. The CDR3, as DNA: TGTGCCAGCAGGGCTTTTAGGGGTTCGAACACTGAAGCTTTCTTT. Amino acids: CASRAFRGSNTEAFF.

This chain joins TRBV4-1 and TRBJ2-1; D uncertain. The CDR3 is 15 residues long. V was trimmed by 7 bases and J by 6 bases, leaving 19 bases between them. From germline, CDR1 is MGHRA and CDR2 YSYEKL. The CDR3 region has the DNA TGCGCCAGCACCCCCCGGAGCGATGTGGTCAATGAGCAGTTCTTC. It encodes CASTPRSDVVNEQFF.

To note about this clone: Other DNA variants within this sample encode the same CDR3. The V gene is TRBV28, the J gene TRBJ2-7; unclear D gene. Germline CDR1 MDHEN, CDR2 SYDVKM. Trimming shortened V by 6 bases and J by 0 bases, and 3 bases separated the two germline ends. The CDR3 runs to 11 residues. CDR3 in amino acids: CASRTSYEQYF. CDR3 DNA sequence: TGTGCCAGCAGAACCTCCTACGAGCAGTACTTC.

The chain joins TRBV5-1 to TRBJ2-5; D tentatively reads TRBD1 or TRBD2 (7 bases each). This CDR3 is built from 14 residues. Germline V CDR1 and CDR2: SGHRS, YFSETQ. The V end lost 5 bases, the J end lost 2 bases, and 13 bases lay between the germline ends. The CDR3 DNA reads as TGCGCCAGCAGAGGGAGGGGGCGTCAAGAGACCCAGTACTTC. Its translation: CASRGRGRQETQYF.

The chain joins TRBV4-2 to TRBJ2-3, with TRBD2 as a possible D gene (7 bases). The germline CDR1 and CDR2 sequences are LGHNA and YNFKEQ. The V end lost 1 base, the J end lost 0 bases, and 14 bases lay between the germline ends. The CDR3 loop spans 17 amino acids. As DNA, the CDR3 is TGTGCCAGCAGCCAAGGTGGGGGGGGCCTTAGCACAGATACGCAGTATTTT. It is translated as CASSQGGGGLSTDTQYF.

The V and J genes are TRBV4-1 and TRBJ1-2; possibly TRBD1 for D (6 bases). CDR1 and CDR2 (germline): MGHRA, YSYEKL. Trimming removed 2 bases from V and 2 bases from J, with 9 bases in between. The CDR3 has 14 amino acids. As DNA, the CDR3 is TGCGCCAGCAGCCAACCAACAGGGAACTATGGCTACACCTTC. This gives the protein CASSQPTGNYGYTF.

V is TRBV15 and J is TRBJ1-5, with 7 positions matching TRBD1. The CDR3 spans 17 residues. Germline V gene lookup returns CDR1 LNHNV and CDR2 YYDKDF (reference sequence). The trim removed 2 bases at V and 2 bases at J, leaving 9 bases unmatched. The CDR3, as DNA: TGTGCCACCAGCAGACACAGACAGGGTACGGGCAATCAGCCCCAGCATTTT. Amino acid sequence: CATSRHRQGTGNQPQHF.

This chain joins TRBV9 and TRBJ1-4, with a weak D call TRBD1 (5 bases). Germline V gene sequence: CDR1 SGDLS, CDR2 YYNGEE. Trimming took 10 bases from V and 12 from J, leaving 19 bases between them. The CDR3 contains 12 residues. In DNA form, the CDR3 reads TGTGCCGGACGGGGGACGTTCGCGGAACTGTTTTTT. Protein: CAGRGTFAELFF.

The sample holds one count of this clone. V and J are TRBV18 and TRBJ2-6, with 9 bases that match TRBD1. The CDR3 runs to 19 residues. V lost 1 base, J lost 3 bases, and 10 bases stayed unmatched. Germline V gene data show CDR1 as KGHSH and CDR2 as LQKENI. The CDR3 DNA is TGTGCCAGCTCACCACAGGAGAAACAGGGGGCGCTTGGGGCCAACGTCCTGACTTTC. It is translated as CASSPQEKQGALGANVLTF.

The CDR3 DNA reads TGTGCCAGTAGTACCAGGGACAGTCGGGGCCACTACGAGCAGTACTTC. This sequence encodes CASSTRDSRGHYEQYF. The chain uses TRBV19 and TRBJ2-7; 7 bases align to TRBD1. The V segment lost 4 bases and the J segment 3 bases; nucleotides outside the gene matches: 12. CDR1 and CDR2 (germline): LNHDA, SQIVND (reference sequence). The CDR3 extends over 16 amino acids.

The rearrangement links TRBV4-2 to TRBJ1-5; 7 positions match TRBD1. Trimming cost V 0 bases and J 2 bases; bases outside gene matches: 4. The CDR3 has 16 residues. Germline CDR1 and CDR2: LGHNA and YNFKEQ. In nucleotides, the CDR3 is TGTGCCAGCAGCCAAGATGCCGGGACAGGCAATCAGCCCCAGCATTTT. Translating gives CASSQDAGTGNQPQHF.

This chain uses TRBV5-1 with TRBJ1-1; D is unclear. Trimming removed 0 bases from V and 4 bases from J, with 13 bases in between. The CDR3 sequence is 15 residues long. CDR1 is SGHRS and CDR2 is YFSETQ in the germline V gene. The CDR3 bases are TGCGCCAGCAGCTTGGCCGGGGAGGGCGGCACTGAAGCTTTCTTT. It is translated as CASSLAGEGGTEAFF. Using reference TRBV5-1 and TRBJ1-1 for the parts outside the CDR3, the full variable domain is KAGVTQTPRYLIKTRGQQVTLSCSPISGHRSVSWYQQTPGQGLQFLFEYFSETQRNKGNFPGRFSGRQFSNSRSEMNVSTLELGDSALYLCASSLAGEGGTEAFFGQGTRLTVV.

The gene calls are TRBV10-3 and TRBJ2-1, with 10 nucleotides matching TRBD2. Germline values: CDR1 ENHRY, CDR2 SYGVKD. Unmatched junction bases numbered 15, after V lost 4 bases and J lost 9 bases. The CDR3 has 17 residues. The CDR3 region has the DNA TGTGCCATCAGTGTTCTTCTAGCGGGAGATGTGTTCGGTGAGCAGTTCTTC. Translated: CAISVLLAGDVFGEQFF.

The rearrangement joins TRBV28 to TRBJ1-1; D might be TRBD1 (6 bases). CDR1 and CDR2 (germline): MDHEN, SYDVKM. The germline V and J ends were trimmed by 5 bases and 1 base, with 14 bases remaining between them. The CDR3 consists of 15 residues. The CDR3 DNA is TGTGCCAGCAGTGCCCCAGGGGAGGCGAACACTGAAGCTTTCTTT. This translates into CASSAPGEANTEAFF.

In this sample, this clone turned up once. The chain uses TRBV4-3 and TRBJ2-3; D not certain. Trimming cost V 3 bases and J 5 bases, with 15 bases left between them. Germline CDR1 and CDR2: LGHNA and YSLEER. CDR3 size: 15 residues. CDR3 in amino acids: CASSHSDRVGDTQYF. CDR3 nucleotide sequence: TGCGCCAGCAGCCACTCGGACCGGGTTGGAGATACGCAGTATTTT.

The chain couples TRBV7-8 to TRBJ2-2; perhaps TRBD1 as D (7 bases). The germline gives CDR1 SGHVS, CDR2 FQNEAQ. CDR3 size: 18 residues. Trimming removed 6 bases at V and 3 bases at J, with 23 bases between. DNA of the CDR3: TGTGCCAGCAGACGCAGAGGGGGCCGGGAGACAGACACCGGGGAGCTGTTTTTT. Translating gives CASRRRGGRETDTGELFF.

The chain combines TRBV5-1 with TRBJ2-7; TRBD1 matches at 8 bases. This CDR3 is 15 amino acids long. With 5 bases clipped from V and 2 bases from J, the junction kept 9 bases outside the gene matches. CDR1 SGHRS and CDR2 YFSETQ come from the germline V gene. The CDR3 sequence: CASRLSGTGPYEQYF. The CDR3 bases are TGCGCCAGCAGGTTGAGTGGGACAGGCCCCTACGAGCAGTACTTC.

The chain carries TRBV18 and TRBJ2-1; 10 bases fit TRBD2. J was trimmed by 6 bases and V by 3 bases; bases with no gene match: 5. The CDR3 contains 15 residues. Germline V CDR1 and CDR2: KGHSH, LQKENI. CDR3 sequence reads: CASSPKIAGGNEQFF. CDR3 nucleotides: TGTGCCAGCTCACCGAAGATAGCGGGAGGCAATGAGCAGTTCTTC.

The chain employs TRBV5-6 and TRBJ2-7, with 11 bases matching TRBD1. This CDR3 contains 13 residues. Germline V gives CDR1 SGHDT, CDR2 YYEEEE. J was trimmed by 6 bases and V by 4 bases; bases with no gene match: 3. CDR3 sequence (DNA): TGTGCCAGCAGCCCAGGGACAGGGGGCGAGCAGTACTTC. As protein: CASSPGTGGEQYF.

V gene TRBV5-4 combines with J gene TRBJ2-1; 9 bases are shared with TRBD2. V was clipped by 0 bases and J by 10 bases; unmatched bases: 11. The V gene's germline CDR1 is SGHNT and CDR2 YYREEE (reference sequence). This CDR3 has 16 residues. CDR3 in DNA: TGTGCCAGCAGCTTGGGTCCCCTAGCGGGGTCGGGGGAGCAGTTCTTC. Amino acid sequence: CASSLGPLAGSGEQFF.

V gene TRBV18 combines with J gene TRBJ1-1; D remains ambiguous. Germline CDR1 KGHSH, CDR2 LQKENI. The V gene lost 8 bases and the J gene lost 1 base, with 11 bases spanning the gap. This CDR3 comprises 13 residues. The CDR3 loop reads CASTNPENTEAFF. CDR3 bases: TGTGCCAGCACCAACCCGGAGAACACTGAAGCTTTCTTT.